The T cell receptor (beta chain) under discussion was sequenced for a study of blood T cell repertoires in COVID-19. Here immunoSEQ multiplex PCR was the method, and the copy in TCRdb shows in-frame clones only, minus some. The sample includes roughly 180,000 clones, roughly 83% of them seen just once. The CDR3 spans 14 residues. Deletions cut 0 bases from V and 0 bases from J, with 6 bases between. Germline values: CDR1 SGHRS, CDR2 YFSETQ. This TCR was recovered from a woman in her 50s who had recovered from COVID-19. The rearrangement uses TRBV5-1 and TRBJ1-2, with D uncertain. The sample was PBMCs or T cells enriched from blood (not recorded which). The CDR3 loop is CASSLAQANYGYTF. CDR3 DNA: TGCGCCAGCAGCTTGGCCCAGGCTAACTATGGCTACACCTTC.